This entry features one T cell receptor beta chain sequence. The antigen remains unidentified. This sample is drawn from a study of cytotoxic CD8 clonotypes in ibrutinib-treated CLL. Study overall: Sample averages reached 255,043 productive templates and 94,082 productive rearrangements.

The protocol was immunoSEQ multiplex PCR, while the TCRdb copy is restricted to in-frame clones and leaves out a portion. Of approximately 140,000 clones in the sample, 77% were seen once. Study results and caveats: Among the clonotypes, public ones were uncommon and contracted or held stable on treatment. The clonality went up when patients responded to ibrutinib and dropped back toward baseline at progression.

V shed 3 bases and J 5 bases; nucleotides not matched to a gene: 8. The CDR3 loop spans 15 amino acids. Germline V gene sequence: CDR1 SGDLS, CDR2 YYNGEE. The source of around 2 micrograms of genomic DNA for TCR beta libraries was cryopreserved PBMCs. This TCR came from a human donor with chronic lymphocytic leukemia. The chain links TRBV9 to TRBJ2-5, with TRBD2 matching over 9 bases. The sample consisted of PBMCs, taken after 12 months of ibrutinib treatment. As DNA, the CDR3 is TGTGCCAGCAGCGCTAGCGGGGCCTTTCGCGAGACCCAGTACTTC. This translates into CASSASGAFRETQYF.